Given below is one T cell receptor (beta chain) in context. Its target is unknown. Data came from immunoSEQ multiplex PCR; TCRdb stores just in-frame clones and leaves some out. The sample contains roughly 150,000 clones, 90% of which appear only once. The entry originates in a study of T cell responses to AZD1222 COVID-19 vaccine. Germline loops: CDR1 KGHSH, CDR2 LQKENI. Deletions cut 1 base from V and 0 bases from J, with 5 bases between. The CDR3 runs to 14 residues. The study, taken as a whole, reports: Once two AZD1222 doses were given, Spike-specific TCR breadth and depth went up. Females outnumbered males among donors, who were mostly white British; clonal diversity was possibly underestimated. CD4 TCRs associated with vaccination spanned spike, dominating at 160-218 and 743-854. Among AZD1222 vaccinees, only five to seven were seropositive at baseline.

The receptor's source is an adult who received the AZD1222 COVID-19 vaccine. The chain has TRBV18 and TRBJ2-3; D is ambiguous. The material sequenced was peripheral blood, taken 28 days after the second AZD1222 dose. This CDR3 is CASSPLRSTDTQYF. The CDR3 nucleotides read TGTGCCAGCTCACCACTTCGTAGCACAGATACGCAGTATTTT.